Below, one T cell receptor beta chain is given with its context. The sample comes from a study of radiation and T cells in renal cell carcinoma. Repertoires were generated with immunoSEQ multiplex PCR, while TCRdb's copy carries only in-frame clones and drops some. This table holds around 140,000 clones, around four fifths found once. V lost 2 bases and J 11 bases, leaving 19 bases between the germline ends. In germline, CDR1 is SGHTA, CDR2 FQGNSA. The CDR3 contains 16 residues. The time point is: baseline pretreatment blood. Treatment: 15 Gy SBRT to primary tumor, nephrectomy 4 weeks later. The sample here was blood, taken from a patient whose treatment included radiotherapy and nephrectomy. V is TRBV7-2 and J is TRBJ1-6, with D tentatively TRBD1 (5 bases). The TCR originated in a woman in her forties or fifties with renal cell carcinoma. CDR3 DNA sequence: TGTGCCAGCAGCTTAACGGGTGGCAGGGTCAGCCCACCCCTCCACTTT. Encoded protein: CASSLTGGRVSPPLHF.